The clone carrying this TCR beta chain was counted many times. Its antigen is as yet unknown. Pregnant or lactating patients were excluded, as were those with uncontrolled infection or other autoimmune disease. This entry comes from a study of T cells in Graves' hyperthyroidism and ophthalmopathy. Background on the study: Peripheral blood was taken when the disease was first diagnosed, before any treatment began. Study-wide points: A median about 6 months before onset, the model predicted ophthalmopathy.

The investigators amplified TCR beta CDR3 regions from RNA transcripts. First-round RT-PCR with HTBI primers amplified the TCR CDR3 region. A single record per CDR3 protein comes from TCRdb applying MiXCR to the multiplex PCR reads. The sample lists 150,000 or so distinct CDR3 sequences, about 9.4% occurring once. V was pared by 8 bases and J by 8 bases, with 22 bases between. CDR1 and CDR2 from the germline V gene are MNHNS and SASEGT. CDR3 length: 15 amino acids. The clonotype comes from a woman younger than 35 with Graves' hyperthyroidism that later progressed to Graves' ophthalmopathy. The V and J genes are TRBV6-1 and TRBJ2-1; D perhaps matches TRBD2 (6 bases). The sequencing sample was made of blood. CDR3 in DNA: TGTGCCAGCGGGGCCCCGCTGGCGGGGCGTCATGAGCAGTTCTTC. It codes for CASGAPLAGRHEQFF.